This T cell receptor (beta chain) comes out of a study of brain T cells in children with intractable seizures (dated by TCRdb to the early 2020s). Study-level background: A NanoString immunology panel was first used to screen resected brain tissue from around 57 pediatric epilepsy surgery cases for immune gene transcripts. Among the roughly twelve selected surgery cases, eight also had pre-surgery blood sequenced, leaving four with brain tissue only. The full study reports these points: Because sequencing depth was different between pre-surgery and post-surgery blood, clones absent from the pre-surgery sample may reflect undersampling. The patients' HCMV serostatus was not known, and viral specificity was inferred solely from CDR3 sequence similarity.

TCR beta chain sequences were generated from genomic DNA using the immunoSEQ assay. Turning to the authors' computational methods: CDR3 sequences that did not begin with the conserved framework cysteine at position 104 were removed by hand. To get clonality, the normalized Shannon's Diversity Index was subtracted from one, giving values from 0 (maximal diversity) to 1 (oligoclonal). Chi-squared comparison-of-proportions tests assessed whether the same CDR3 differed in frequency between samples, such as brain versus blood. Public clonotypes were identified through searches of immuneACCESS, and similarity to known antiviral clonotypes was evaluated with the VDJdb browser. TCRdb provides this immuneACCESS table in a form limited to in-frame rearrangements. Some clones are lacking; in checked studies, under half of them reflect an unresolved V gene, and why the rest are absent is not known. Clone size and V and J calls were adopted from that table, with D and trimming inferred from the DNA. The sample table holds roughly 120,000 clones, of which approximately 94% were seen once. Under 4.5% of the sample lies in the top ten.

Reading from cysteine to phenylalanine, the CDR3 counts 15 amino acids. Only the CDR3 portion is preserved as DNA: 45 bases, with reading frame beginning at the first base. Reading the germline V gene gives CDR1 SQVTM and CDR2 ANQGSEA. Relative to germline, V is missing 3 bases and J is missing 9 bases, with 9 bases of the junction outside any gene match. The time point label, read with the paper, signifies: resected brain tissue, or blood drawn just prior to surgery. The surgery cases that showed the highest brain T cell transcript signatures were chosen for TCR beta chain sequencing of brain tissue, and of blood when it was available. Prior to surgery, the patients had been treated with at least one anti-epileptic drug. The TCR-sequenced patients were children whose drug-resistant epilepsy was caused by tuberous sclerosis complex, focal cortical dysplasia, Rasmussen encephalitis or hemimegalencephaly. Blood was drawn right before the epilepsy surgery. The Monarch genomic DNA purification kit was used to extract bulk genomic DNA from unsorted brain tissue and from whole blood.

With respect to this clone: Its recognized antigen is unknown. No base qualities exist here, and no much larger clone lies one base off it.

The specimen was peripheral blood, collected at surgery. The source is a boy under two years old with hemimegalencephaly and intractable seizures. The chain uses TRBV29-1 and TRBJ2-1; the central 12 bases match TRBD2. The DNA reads TGCAGCGTTGATCGTCGACTAGCGGGAGTTGGTGAGCAGTTCTTC. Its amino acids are CSVDRRLAGVGEQFF.